Following are 17 T cell receptor beta chains from one sample sequenced in a study of T cells in Graves' hyperthyroidism and ophthalmopathy. The CDR3 regions of TCR beta were amplified from RNA transcripts. TCR CDR3 underwent first-round RT-PCR with the HTBI primer set. MiXCR, applied by TCRdb to the multiplex PCR reads, yields one record per CDR3 protein. Seen here are 380,000 or so distinct CDR3 sequences, approximately 19% observed once, and the top ten hold about 4%. The sequencing input was blood. The origin of the receptors is a woman aged 18-35 years with Graves' hyperthyroidism.

Regarding this clonotype: The DNA is omitted, as the CDR3 cannot be located on it reliably, and the CDR3 follows TCRdb's listing. V is TRBV30 and J is TRBJ2-2. Germline assignment: CDR1 GTSNPN and CDR2 SVGIG (reference sequence). Ends included, the CDR3 has 15 residues. The CDR3 region is CAWSGGQQYFGELFF.

V and J are TRBV12-3 or TRBV12-4 and TRBJ1-2; D might be TRBD1 (6 bases). Trimming pared 0 bases from V and 7 bases from J, leaving 9 bases between. There are 13 residues in the CDR3. CDR3 region: CASSLAGGLGYTF. CDR3 coding DNA: TGTGCCAGCAGTTTAGCAGGGGGTCTTGGCTACACCTTC.

In this sample, this clonotype turned up many times. The chain uses TRBV28 and TRBJ2-2; 8 positions agree with TRBD1. This CDR3 comprises 15 residues. J gave up 3 bases and V 5 bases, and 5 bases lay outside the gene matches. Germline V lookup: CDR1 MDHEN, CDR2 SYDVKM. DNA of the CDR3: TGTGCCAGCAGTCCAAGGACAGGGCACACCGGGGAGCTGTTTTTT. This translates into CASSPRTGHTGELFF.

This clonotype occurred many times. The chain uses TRBV5-1 and TRBJ2-5, with no clear D. The CDR3 extends over 16 amino acids. Trimming removed 4 bases from V and 2 bases from J, with 18 bases in between. Germline loops: CDR1 SGHRS, CDR2 YFSETQ. The CDR3 here is CASSPEQHARQETQYF. Here the CDR3 DNA reads TGCGCCAGCAGCCCTGAGCAACATGCGAGGCAAGAGACCCAGTACTTC.

The V call is TRBV30, the J call TRBJ1-2; TRBD1 aligns across 12 bases. The CDR3 is 12 residues long. Germline V CDR1 and CDR2: GTSNPN, SVGIG (reference sequence). J gave up 11 bases and V 3 bases, and 4 bases lay outside the gene matches. The CDR3 spells CAWSAGQGAYTF. DNA of the CDR3: TGTGCCTGGAGCGCGGGACAGGGGGCGTACACCTTC. Based on the CDR3 plus reference TRBV30 and TRBJ1-2, the full variable domain is SQTIHQWPATLVQPVGSPLSLECTVEGTSNPNLYWYRQAAGRGLQLLFYSVGIGQISSEVPQNLSASRPQDRQFILSSKKLLLSDSGFYLCAWSAGQGAYTFGSGTRLTVV.

This clonotype has at least ten counts. This sequence joins TRBV27 and TRBJ1-1; the match to TRBD1 covers 8 bases. The CDR3 loop spans 15 amino acids. Germline CDR1 is MNHEY and CDR2 is SMNVEV (reference sequence). V trimming: 5 bases; J trimming: 5 bases; junction bases outside the gene matches: 10. This CDR3 reads CASSLQTGVRTEAFF. CDR3 DNA: TGTGCCAGCAGTCTGCAGACAGGGGTAAGAACTGAAGCTTTCTTT.

This clonotype came up many times. The chain is built from TRBV5-1 and TRBJ2-2, with 9 bases fitting TRBD1. Germline V gives CDR1 SGHRS, CDR2 YFSETQ. CDR3 length: 14 residues. The J segment lost 6 bases and the V segment lost 5 bases, leaving 5 bases of the junction unmatched. Written as DNA, the CDR3 is TGCGCCAGCAGTCGGGACAGGGCGGCCGGGGAGCTGTTTTTT. It specifies CASSRDRAAGELFF.

Regarding this clonotype: At one end, the junction sequence differs from germline, possibly due to a read error. The V call is TRBV5-1, the J call TRBJ1-1, with D unclear. CDR1 is SGHRS and CDR2 is YFSETQ in the germline V gene. This CDR3 is built from 13 residues. The CDR3: CASSLGGNTEALF. The CDR3 region has the DNA TGCGCCAGCAGCTTGGGCGGGAACACTGAAGCTCTCTTT.

This clonotype has at least ten counts. J is TRBJ2-7 and V is TRBV6-1; 11 nucleotides match TRBD1. Germline V gene lookup returns CDR1 MNHNS and CDR2 SASEGT. After removal of 6 bases from V and 6 bases from J, the junction contained 10 bases not matched to a gene. The CDR3 extends over 15 amino acids. CDR3 loop: CASSITWTGGLEQYF. CDR3 DNA: TGTGCCAGCAGCATAACTTGGACAGGGGGCCTCGAGCAGTACTTC.

About this clonotype: A much larger clone sits a single nucleotide away, making a read error possible. The rearrangement joins TRBV29-1 to TRBJ2-4; D may be TRBD2 (5 bases). Germline CDR1 SQVTM, CDR2 ANQGSEA. CDR3 size: 13 residues. CDR3 nucleotide sequence: TGCAGCGTGGAGGAGCCAGCCAAAAACATTAAGTACTTC. Protein product: CSVEEPAKNIKYF.

The chain couples TRBV30 to TRBJ2-7; D could derive from TRBD1 or TRBD2 (5 bases each). The CDR3 sequence is 12 residues long. Germline V lookup: CDR1 GTSNPN, CDR2 SVGIG (reference sequence). CDR3 DNA: TGTACCTCAACAGGACTTGACTACGAGCAGTACTTC. Its protein is CTSTGLDYEQYF.

This clonotype has at least ten counts. J is TRBJ1-1 and V is TRBV24-1; no definite D call. The CDR3 is made up of 14 amino acids. Germline V gene sequence: CDR1 KGHDR, CDR2 SFDVKD. The V end lost 10 bases, the J end lost 0 bases, and 14 bases lay between the germline ends. CDR3 bases: TGTGCCACACCTCAGACTGGTGTGAACACTGAAGCTTTCTTT. Protein sequence: CATPQTGVNTEAFF.

This clonotype has a count of ten or more. The chain employs TRBV6-5 and TRBJ2-4; 11 bases align to TRBD2. This CDR3 is built from 16 residues. The junction had 6 bases not matched to a gene; V was cut back by 2 bases and J by 6 bases. Germline V gene data show CDR1 as MNHEY and CDR2 as SVGAGI. The CDR3 bases are TGTGCCAGCAGTTACAGCCTAGCGGGGGGTTCAAACATTCAGTACTTC. Its translation is CASSYSLAGGSNIQYF.

In its sample, this clonotype was seen many times. The V gene is TRBV12-5, the J gene TRBJ1-1; no clear D. Germline V lookup: CDR1 LGHNT, CDR2 FRNRAP. CDR3 size: 16 residues. V lost 0 bases, J lost 6 bases, and 17 bases lay in between. This CDR3 reads CASGLVIGRSLPEAFF. The CDR3 nucleotides read TGTGCTAGTGGTTTGGTAATCGGCAGATCCCTTCCTGAAGCTTTCTTT.

This clonotype showed up many times. The rearrangement uses TRBV25-1 and TRBJ1-2, with TRBD1 matching over 7 bases. Trimming at V came to 4 bases and at J to 8 bases, leaving 10 bases not matched to a gene. Germline CDR1 is MGHDK and CDR2 is SYGVNS. The CDR3 has 14 residues. CDR3 region: CASSASDRVGGYTF. The CDR3 region has the DNA TGTGCCAGCAGTGCCTCCGACAGGGTGGGCGGCTACACCTTC.

This clonotype has more than one count but fewer than ten. CDR3 DNA: TGCGCCAGCAGCCGAAAGGACAGTTCCTACGAGCAGTACTTC. It yields the protein CASSRKDSSYEQYF. The gene calls are TRBV4-1 and TRBJ2-7; a weak D match, TRBD1 (6 bases). The germline V gene encodes CDR1 MGHRA and CDR2 YSYEKL. V was cut by 4 bases and J by 1 base, with 11 bases left in between. This CDR3 contains 14 residues.

There are many counts of this clonotype. V and J are TRBV11-2 and TRBJ1-2; D is perhaps TRBD1 (5 bases). Between the trimmed V and J ends, which lost 4 bases and 4 bases, there was a span of 19 bases. Germline V gives CDR1 SGHAT, CDR2 FQNNGV. There are 16 residues in the CDR3. CDR3 protein: CASSSSRTPRGYGYTF. The CDR3 DNA sequence: TGTGCCAGCAGCTCCTCCCGGACCCCAAGGGGCTATGGCTACACCTTC.